The clone carrying this T cell receptor beta chain was observed a handful of times. CDR1 and CDR2 from the germline V gene are MNHEY and SVGEGT. Deletions cut 0 bases from V and 4 bases from J, with 5 bases between. This CDR3 is built from 13 residues. A J-beta primer mix and a sample-barcoded 5' primer were used in a second PCR of roughly 6 to 12 cycles. TCRdb ran MiXCR on the 5' RACE reads and lists one entry per CDR3 protein. This sample has some 940,000 distinct CDR3 sequences, with around 29% found just once. This entry belongs to a study of blood T cells in healthy people across ages. These data also featured in a second study, about T cells of mothers and their children.

Sample: blood. The receptor comes from a woman in her 40s in good health. V usage is TRBV6-2 or TRBV6-3 and J usage is TRBJ2-3; D call uncertain. In DNA, the CDR3 is TGTGCCAGCAGTTACTCCGTCGCAGATACGCAGTATTTT. It translates to CASSYSVADTQYF.